The sequence of this T cell receptor (beta chain) was determined in a study of T cell responses to AZD1222 COVID-19 vaccine. Trimming stripped 8 bases from V and 8 bases from J, with 21 bases between. This CDR3 has 15 amino acids. Looked up from germline, CDR1 is MNHEY and CDR2 is SVGAGI. This table comes from immunoSEQ multiplex PCR, and its TCRdb copy is limited to in-frame clones, with some not included. This table holds around 94,000 clones, 85% found once. The chain carries TRBV6-5 and TRBJ1-4; D is possibly TRBD1 (5 bases). Specimen: peripheral blood, collected 28 days after the second AZD1222 dose. The receptor comes from an adult who received the AZD1222 COVID-19 vaccine. DNA of the CDR3: TGTGCCAGCCCCGTTCCGAGACAGTATAGCGAAAAACTGTTTTTT. It is translated as CASPVPRQYSEKLFF.